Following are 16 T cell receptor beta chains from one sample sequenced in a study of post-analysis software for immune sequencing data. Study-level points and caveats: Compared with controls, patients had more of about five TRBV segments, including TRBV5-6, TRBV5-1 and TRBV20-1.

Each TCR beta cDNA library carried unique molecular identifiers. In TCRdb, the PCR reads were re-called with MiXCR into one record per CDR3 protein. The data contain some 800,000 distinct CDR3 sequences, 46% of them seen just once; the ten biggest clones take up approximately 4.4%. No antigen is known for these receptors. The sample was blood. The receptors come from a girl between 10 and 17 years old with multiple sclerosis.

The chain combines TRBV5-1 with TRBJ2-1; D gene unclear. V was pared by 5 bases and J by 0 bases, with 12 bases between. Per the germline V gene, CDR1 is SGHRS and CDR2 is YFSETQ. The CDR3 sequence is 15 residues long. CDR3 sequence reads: CASRMDASSYNEQFF. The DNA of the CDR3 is TGCGCCAGCAGGATGGACGCCAGCTCCTACAATGAGCAGTTCTTC.

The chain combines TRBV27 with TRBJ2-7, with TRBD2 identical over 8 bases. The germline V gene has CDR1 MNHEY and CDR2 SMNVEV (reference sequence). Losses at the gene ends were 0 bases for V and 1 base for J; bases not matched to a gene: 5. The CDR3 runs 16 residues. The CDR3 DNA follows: TGTGCCAGCAGTTTATCCTTTGGGACTAGATCCTACGAGCAGTACTTC. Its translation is CASSLSFGTRSYEQYF.

CDR3 protein: CASGLPHRPGLAGEGDTQYF. The DNA of the CDR3 is TGTGCTAGTGGTTTGCCTCATCGACCGGGACTAGCGGGAGAAGGAGATACGCAGTATTTT. The V gene is TRBV12-5, the J gene TRBJ2-3, with 14 bases identical to TRBD2. The CDR3 totals 20 residues. Trimming removed 2 bases from V and 5 bases from J; junction bases left unmatched: 15. Germline V CDR1 and CDR2: LGHNT, FRNRAP.

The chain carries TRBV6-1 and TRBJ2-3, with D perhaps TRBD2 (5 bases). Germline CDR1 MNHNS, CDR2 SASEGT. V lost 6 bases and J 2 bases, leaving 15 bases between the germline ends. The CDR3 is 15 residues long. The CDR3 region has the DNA TGTGCCAGCAGAGCCAAGCGGAGCCTCACAGATACGCAGTATTTT. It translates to CASRAKRSLTDTQYF.

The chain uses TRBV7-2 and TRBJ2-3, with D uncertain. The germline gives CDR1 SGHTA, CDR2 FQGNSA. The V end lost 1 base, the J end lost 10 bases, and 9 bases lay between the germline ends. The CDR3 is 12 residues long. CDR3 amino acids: CASSLVWQSQYF. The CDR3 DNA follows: TGTGCCAGCAGCTTAGTCTGGCAATCGCAGTATTTT.

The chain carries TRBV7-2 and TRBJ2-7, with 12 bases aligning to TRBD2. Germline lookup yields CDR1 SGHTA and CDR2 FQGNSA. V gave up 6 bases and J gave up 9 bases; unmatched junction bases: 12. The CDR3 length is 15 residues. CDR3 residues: CASSSGLAGTVGQYF. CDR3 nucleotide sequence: TGTGCCAGCAGTTCAGGACTAGCGGGAACGGTTGGGCAGTACTTC.

The CDR3 coding sequence is TGTGCCAGCAGCTTCCTTCTACAGGGGGCCGAGCAGTACTTC. Its protein is CASSFLLQGAEQYF. The chain uses TRBV7-2 and TRBJ2-7; 9 bases align to TRBD1. CDR1 and CDR2 (germline): SGHTA, FQGNSA. The CDR3 totals 14 residues. V lost 3 bases to trimming and J lost 6 bases; unmatched junction nucleotides: 6. Using reference TRBV7-2 and TRBJ2-7 for the parts outside the CDR3, the full variable domain is GAGVSQSPSNKVTEKGKDVELRCDPISGHTALYWYRQSLGQGLEFLIYFQGNSAPDKSGLPSDRFSAERTGGSVSTLTIQRTQQEDSAVYLCASSFLLQGAEQYFGPGTRLTVT.

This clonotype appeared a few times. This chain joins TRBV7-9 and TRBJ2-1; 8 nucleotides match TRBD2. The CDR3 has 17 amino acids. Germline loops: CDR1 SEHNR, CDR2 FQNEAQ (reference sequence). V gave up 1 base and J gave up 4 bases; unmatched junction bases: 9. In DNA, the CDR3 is TGTGCCAGCAGCTTAGTCCAGCGGGAGACTGGTTACAATGAGCAGTTCTTC. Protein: CASSLVQRETGYNEQFF.

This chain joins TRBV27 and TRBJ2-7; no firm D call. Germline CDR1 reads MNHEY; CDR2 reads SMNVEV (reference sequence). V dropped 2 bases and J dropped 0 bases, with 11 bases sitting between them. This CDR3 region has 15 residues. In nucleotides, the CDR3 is TGTGCCAGCAGTTTACGGCAGAGTATCTCCTACGAGCAGTACTTC. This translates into CASSLRQSISYEQYF.

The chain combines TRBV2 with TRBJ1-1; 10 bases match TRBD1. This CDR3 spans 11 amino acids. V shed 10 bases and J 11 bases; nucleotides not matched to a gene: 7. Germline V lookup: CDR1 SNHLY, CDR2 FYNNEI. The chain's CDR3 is CANSGGQGAFF. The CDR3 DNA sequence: TGTGCCAATTCAGGGGGACAGGGGGCTTTCTTT.

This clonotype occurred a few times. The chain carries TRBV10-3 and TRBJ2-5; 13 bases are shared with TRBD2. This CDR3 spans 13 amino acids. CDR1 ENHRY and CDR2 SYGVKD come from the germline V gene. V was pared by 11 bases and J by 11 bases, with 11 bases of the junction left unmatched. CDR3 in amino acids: CALGLAGVGEQYF. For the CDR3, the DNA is TGTGCCTTAGGACTAGCGGGAGTTGGGGAGCAGTACTTC.

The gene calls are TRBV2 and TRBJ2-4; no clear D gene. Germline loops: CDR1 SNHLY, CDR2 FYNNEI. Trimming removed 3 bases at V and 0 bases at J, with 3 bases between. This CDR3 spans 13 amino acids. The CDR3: CASSDPAKNIQYF. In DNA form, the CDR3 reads TGTGCCAGCAGTGACCCAGCCAAAAACATTCAGTACTTC.

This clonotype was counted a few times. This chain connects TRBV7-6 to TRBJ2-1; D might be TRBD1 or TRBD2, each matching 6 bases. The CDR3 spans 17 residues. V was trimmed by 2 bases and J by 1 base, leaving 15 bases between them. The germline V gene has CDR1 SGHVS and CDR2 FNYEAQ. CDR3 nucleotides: TGTGCCAGCAGCTTACGGGTTTGGGGGGCTTCCTACAATGAGCAGTTCTTC. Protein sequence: CASSLRVWGASYNEQFF.

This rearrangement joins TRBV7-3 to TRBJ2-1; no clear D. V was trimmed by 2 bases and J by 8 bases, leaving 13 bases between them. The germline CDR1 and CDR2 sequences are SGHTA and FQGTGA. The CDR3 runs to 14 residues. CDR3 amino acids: CASSLGLGVDEQFF. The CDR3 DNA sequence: TGTGCCAGCAGCTTAGGGTTGGGCGTAGATGAGCAGTTCTTC.

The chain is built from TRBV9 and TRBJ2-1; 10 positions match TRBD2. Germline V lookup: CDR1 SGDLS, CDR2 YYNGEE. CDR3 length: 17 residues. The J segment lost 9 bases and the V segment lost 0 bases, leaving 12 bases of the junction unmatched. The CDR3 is CASSVASLAGVVGEQFF. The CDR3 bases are TGTGCCAGCAGCGTAGCTTCCCTAGCGGGAGTTGTTGGTGAGCAGTTCTTC. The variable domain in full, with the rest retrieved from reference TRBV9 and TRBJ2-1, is DSGVTQTPKHLITATGQRVTLRCSPRSGDLSVYWYQQSLDQGLQFLIQYYNGEERAKGNILERFSAQQFPDLHSELNLSSLELGDSALYFCASSVASLAGVVGEQFFGPGTRLTVL.

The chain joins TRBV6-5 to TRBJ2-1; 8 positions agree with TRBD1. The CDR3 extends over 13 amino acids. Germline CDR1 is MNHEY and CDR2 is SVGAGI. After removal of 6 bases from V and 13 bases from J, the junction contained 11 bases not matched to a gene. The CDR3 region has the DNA TGTGCCAGCAGCTCGGGACAGGCCATCGAACAGTTCTTC. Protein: CASSSGQAIEQFF.